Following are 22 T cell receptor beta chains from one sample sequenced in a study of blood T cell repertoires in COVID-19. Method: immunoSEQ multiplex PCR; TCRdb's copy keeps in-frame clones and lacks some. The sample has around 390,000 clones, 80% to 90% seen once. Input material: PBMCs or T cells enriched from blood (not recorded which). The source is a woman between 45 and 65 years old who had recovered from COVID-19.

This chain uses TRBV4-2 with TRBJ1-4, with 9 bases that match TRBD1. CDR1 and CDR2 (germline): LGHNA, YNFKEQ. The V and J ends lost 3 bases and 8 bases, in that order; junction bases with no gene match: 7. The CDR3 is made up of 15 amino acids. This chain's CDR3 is CASSQEDRGGEKLFF. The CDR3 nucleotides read TGTGCCAGCAGCCAGGAGGACAGGGGCGGAGAAAAACTGTTTTTT.

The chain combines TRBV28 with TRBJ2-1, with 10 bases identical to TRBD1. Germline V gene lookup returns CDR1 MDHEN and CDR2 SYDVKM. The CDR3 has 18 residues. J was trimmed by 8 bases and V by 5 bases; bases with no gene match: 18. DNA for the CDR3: TGTGCCAGCAGTCCGCTGGCCGGGACAGGGGTTATCAAAGATGAGCAGTTCTTC. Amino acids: CASSPLAGTGVIKDEQFF.

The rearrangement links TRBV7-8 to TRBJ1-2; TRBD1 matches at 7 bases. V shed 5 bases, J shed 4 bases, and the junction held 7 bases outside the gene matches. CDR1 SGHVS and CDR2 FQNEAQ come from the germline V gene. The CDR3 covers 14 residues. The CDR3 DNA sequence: TGTGCCAGCAGCCCCGACCCAGGGGGCTATGGCTACACCTTC. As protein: CASSPDPGGYGYTF. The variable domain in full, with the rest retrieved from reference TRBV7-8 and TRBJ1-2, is GAGVSQSPRYKVAKRGQDVALRCDPISGHVSLFWYQQALGQGPEFLTYFQNEAQLDKSGLPSDRFFAERPEGSVSTLKIQRTQQEDSAVYLCASSPDPGGYGYTFGSGTRLTVV.

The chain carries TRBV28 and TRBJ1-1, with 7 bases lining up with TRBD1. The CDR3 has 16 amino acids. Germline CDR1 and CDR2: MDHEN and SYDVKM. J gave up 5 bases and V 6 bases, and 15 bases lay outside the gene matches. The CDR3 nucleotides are TGTGCCAGCAGATCCGCCCGACAGGGTTTGTATACTGAAGCTTTCTTT. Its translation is CASRSARQGLYTEAFF.

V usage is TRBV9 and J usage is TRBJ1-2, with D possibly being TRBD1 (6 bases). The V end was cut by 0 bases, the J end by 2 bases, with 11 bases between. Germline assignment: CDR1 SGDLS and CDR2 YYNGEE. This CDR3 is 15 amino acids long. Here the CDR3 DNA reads TGTGCCAGCAGCGTAGAAGAGGGGGGGAACTATGGCTACACCTTC. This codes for CASSVEEGGNYGYTF.

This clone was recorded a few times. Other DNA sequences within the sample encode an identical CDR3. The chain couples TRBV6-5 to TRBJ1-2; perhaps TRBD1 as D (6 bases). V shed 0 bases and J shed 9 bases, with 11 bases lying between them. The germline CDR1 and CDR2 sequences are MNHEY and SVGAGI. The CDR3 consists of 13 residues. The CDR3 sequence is CASSYSRGRSYTF. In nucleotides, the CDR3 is TGTGCCAGCAGTTACTCGCGGGGGCGTAGCTACACCTTC.

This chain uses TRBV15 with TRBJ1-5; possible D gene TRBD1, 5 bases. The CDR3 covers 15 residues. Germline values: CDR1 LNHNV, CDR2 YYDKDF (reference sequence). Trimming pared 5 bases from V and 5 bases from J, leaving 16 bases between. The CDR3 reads CATSVGHTSHQPQHF. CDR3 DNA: TGTGCCACCAGCGTAGGACACACGTCCCATCAGCCCCAGCATTTT.

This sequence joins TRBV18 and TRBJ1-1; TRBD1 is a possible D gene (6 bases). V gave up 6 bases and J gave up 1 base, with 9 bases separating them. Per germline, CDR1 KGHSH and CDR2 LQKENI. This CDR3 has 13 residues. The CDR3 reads CASSQGRNTEAFF. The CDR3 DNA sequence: TGTGCCAGCTCGCAGGGGAGGAACACTGAAGCTTTCTTT.

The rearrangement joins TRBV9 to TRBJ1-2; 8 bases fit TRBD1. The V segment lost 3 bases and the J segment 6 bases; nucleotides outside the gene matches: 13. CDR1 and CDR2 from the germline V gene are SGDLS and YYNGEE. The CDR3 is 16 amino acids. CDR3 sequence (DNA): TGTGCCAGCAGCGCTGTATGGACAGGGTCTTCGGATGGCTACACCTTC. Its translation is CASSAVWTGSSDGYTF.

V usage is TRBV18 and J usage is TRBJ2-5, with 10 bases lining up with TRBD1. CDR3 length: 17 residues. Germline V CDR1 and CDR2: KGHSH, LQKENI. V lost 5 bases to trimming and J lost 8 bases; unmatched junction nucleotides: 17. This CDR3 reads CASSSRKNGQGGLTQYF. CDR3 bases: TGTGCCAGCTCATCTCGAAAAAATGGACAGGGGGGATTAACCCAGTACTTC.

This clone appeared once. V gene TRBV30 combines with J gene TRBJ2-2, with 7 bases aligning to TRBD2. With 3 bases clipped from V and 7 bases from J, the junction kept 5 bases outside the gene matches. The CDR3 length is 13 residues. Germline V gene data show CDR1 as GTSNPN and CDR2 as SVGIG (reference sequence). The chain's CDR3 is CAWRIAGIGELFF. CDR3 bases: TGTGCCTGGAGGATAGCGGGTATCGGGGAGCTGTTTTTT.

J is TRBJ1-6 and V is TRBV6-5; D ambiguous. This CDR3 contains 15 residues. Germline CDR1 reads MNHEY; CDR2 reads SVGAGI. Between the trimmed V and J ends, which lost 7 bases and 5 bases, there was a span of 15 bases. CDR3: CASKADLGHNSPLHF. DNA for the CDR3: TGTGCCAGCAAGGCCGATCTGGGCCATAATTCACCCCTCCACTTT.

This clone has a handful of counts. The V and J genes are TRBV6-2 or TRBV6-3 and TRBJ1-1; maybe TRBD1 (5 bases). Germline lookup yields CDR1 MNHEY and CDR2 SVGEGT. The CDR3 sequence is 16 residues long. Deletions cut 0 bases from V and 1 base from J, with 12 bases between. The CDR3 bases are TGTGCCAGCAGTTACTCGACATCTCAGGGGAACACTGAAGCTTTCTTT. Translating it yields CASSYSTSQGNTEAFF.

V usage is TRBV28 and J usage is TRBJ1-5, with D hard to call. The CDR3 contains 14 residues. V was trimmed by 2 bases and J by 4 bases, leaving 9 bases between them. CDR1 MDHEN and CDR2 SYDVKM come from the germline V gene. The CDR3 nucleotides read TGTGCCAGCAGTTTAGAAGCGGGAAATCAGCCCCAGCATTTT. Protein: CASSLEAGNQPQHF.

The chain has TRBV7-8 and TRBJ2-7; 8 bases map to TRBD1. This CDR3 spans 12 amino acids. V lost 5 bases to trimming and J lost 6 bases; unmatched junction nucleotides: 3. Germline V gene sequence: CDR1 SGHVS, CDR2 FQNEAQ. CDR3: CASSQGAGEQYF. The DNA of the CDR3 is TGTGCCAGCAGCCAGGGGGCGGGCGAGCAGTACTTC.

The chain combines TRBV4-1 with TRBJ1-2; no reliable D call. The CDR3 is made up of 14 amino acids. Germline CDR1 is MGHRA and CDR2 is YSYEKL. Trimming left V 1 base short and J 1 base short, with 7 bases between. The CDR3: CASSQGPLNYGYTF. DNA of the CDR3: TGCGCCAGCAGCCAAGGGCCCCTTAACTATGGCTACACCTTC.

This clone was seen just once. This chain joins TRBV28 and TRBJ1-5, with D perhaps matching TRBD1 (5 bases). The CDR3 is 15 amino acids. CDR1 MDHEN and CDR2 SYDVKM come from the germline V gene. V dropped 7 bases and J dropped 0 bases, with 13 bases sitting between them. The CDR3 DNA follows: TGTGCCAGCACAAAAACAGGCCTTAGCAATCAGCCCCAGCATTTT. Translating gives CASTKTGLSNQPQHF.

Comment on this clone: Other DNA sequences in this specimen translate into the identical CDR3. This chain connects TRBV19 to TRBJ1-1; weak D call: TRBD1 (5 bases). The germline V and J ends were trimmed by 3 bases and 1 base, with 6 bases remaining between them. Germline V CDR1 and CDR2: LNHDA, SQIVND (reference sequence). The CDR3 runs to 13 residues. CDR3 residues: CASSIDRNTEAFF. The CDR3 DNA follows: TGTGCCAGTAGTATCGACAGGAACACTGAAGCTTTCTTT. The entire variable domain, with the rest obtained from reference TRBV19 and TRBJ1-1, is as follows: DGGITQSPKYLFRKEGQNVTLSCEQNLNHDAMYWYRQDPGQGLRLIYYSQIVNDFQKGDIAEGYSVSREKKESFPLTVTSAQKNPTAFYLCASSIDRNTEAFFGQGTRLTVV.

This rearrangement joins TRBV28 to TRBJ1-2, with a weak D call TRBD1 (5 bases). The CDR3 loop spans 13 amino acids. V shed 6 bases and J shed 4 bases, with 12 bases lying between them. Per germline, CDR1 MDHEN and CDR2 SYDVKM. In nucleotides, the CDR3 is TGTGCCAGCAGGCCCCAGGGCTTCTATGGCTACACCTTC. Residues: CASRPQGFYGYTF.

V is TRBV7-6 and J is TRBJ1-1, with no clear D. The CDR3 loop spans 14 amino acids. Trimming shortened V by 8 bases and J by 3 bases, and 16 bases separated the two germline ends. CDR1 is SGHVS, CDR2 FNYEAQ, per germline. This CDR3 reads CASLKRQSDTEAFF. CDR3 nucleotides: TGTGCCAGCCTTAAGAGGCAGTCAGACACTGAAGCTTTCTTT.

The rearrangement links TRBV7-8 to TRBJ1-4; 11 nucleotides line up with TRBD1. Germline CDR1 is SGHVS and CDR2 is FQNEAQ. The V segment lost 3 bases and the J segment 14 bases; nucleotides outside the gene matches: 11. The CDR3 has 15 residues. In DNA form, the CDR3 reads TGTGCCAGCAGCTTCCACGGGACAGGGGGTGTAGGGCTGTTTTTT. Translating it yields CASSFHGTGGVGLFF.

As DNA, the CDR3 is TGTGCCAGCAGCTACCAGGGGAATGAGCAGTTCTTC. As protein: CASSYQGNEQFF. J is TRBJ2-1 and V is TRBV3-1 (or the pseudogene TRBV3-2); the D gene is possibly TRBD1 (6 bases). Germline CDR1 LGHDT, CDR2 YNNKEL (reference sequence). V shed 5 bases and J shed 7 bases, with 9 bases lying between them. The CDR3 has 12 residues.